The present TCR beta chain was sequenced within a study of vaccination effects on CD4 cells after COVID-19. Prior to sequencing, the ViraFEST assay stimulated PBMC with viral peptide pools, which expanded the antigen-specific CD4+ T cells. Following a roughly 9-day culture, CD4+ T cells were purified. Prior SARS-CoV-2 infection was absent in the vaccine recipients, as shown by negative nucleocapsid antibodies. Regarding this clone: Antigen unknown.

The CDR3 length is 15 residues. V dropped 0 bases and J dropped 6 bases, with 13 bases sitting between them. Germline V CDR1 and CDR2: SGHRS, YFSETQ. Clones were read by immunoSEQ multiplex PCR, and TCRdb kept only the in-frame ones, dropping some. The sample consists of roughly 53,000 clones, about four fifths of them appearing once. V is TRBV5-1 and J is TRBJ2-1; D possibly corresponds to TRBD1 (6 bases). This clonotype was obtained from a human donor who received a COVID-19 vaccine. This specimen consisted of CD4+ T cells from PBMCs cultured with HCoV-OC43 spike peptides, obtained before COVID-19 vaccination. Subset here: HCoV-OC43 spike overlapping peptide pool stimulation. This CDR3 reads CASSLAYGQSNEQFF. CDR3 in DNA: TGCGCCAGCAGCTTGGCGTACGGACAGAGCAATGAGCAGTTCTTC.